The 27 T cell receptor beta chains given below trace back to one sample, sequenced in a study of Graves' ophthalmopathy and Graves' hyperthyroidism. RNA served as the template for amplifying TCR beta CDR3 regions. An opening RT-PCR round employed HTBI primers and preceded a second-round multiplex PCR. TCRdb re-analysed the multiplex PCR reads in MiXCR, keeping a single row per CDR3 protein. The table lists 200,000 to 250,000 distinct CDR3 sequences, under 25% of them singletons. The sequenced material came from peripheral blood. The receptors were gathered from a woman aged 50 to 65 with Graves' ophthalmopathy.

This clonotype was recorded many times. This chain uses TRBV11-2 with TRBJ1-6; no reliable D call. This CDR3 region has 14 residues. Germline V CDR1 and CDR2: SGHAT, FQNNGV. V shed 4 bases and J shed 12 bases, with 16 bases lying between them. CDR3 nucleotides: TGTGCCAGCAGCTCACTTGCGAGAACGGTACCCCTCCACTTT. It yields the protein CASSSLARTVPLHF.

This clonotype was observed at least ten times. CDR3 sequence reads: CASSTFYEQYF. As DNA, the CDR3 is TGTGCCAGCAGCACCTTTTACGAGCAGTACTTC. V is TRBV5-5 and J is TRBJ2-7, with D uncertain. V lost 4 bases and J 4 bases, leaving 6 bases between the germline ends. Per the germline V gene, CDR1 is SGHKS and CDR2 is YYEKEE (reference sequence). The CDR3 extends over 11 amino acids.

This clonotype was picked up many times. An end of the junction differs from the germline gene, which may be a read error. This chain connects TRBV6-1 to TRBJ1-5; D uncertain. The CDR3 has 15 amino acids. From germline, CDR1 is MNHNS and CDR2 SASEGT. CDR3 region: CASNLQDPSSQPQHF. The CDR3 region has the DNA TGTGCCAGCAATCTCCAAGACCCTAGCAGTCAGCCCCAGCATTTT.

In its sample, this clonotype was seen a few times. The rearrangement links TRBV20-1 to TRBJ2-7, with 7 bases matching TRBD2. This CDR3 has 16 residues. The V and J ends lost 0 bases and 7 bases, in that order; junction bases with no gene match: 15. Germline V gene sequence: CDR1 DFQATT, CDR2 SNEGSKA (reference sequence). The CDR3 spells CSARDLRESKLGEQYF. In DNA, the CDR3 is TGCAGTGCTAGAGATTTGCGGGAGAGCAAGTTGGGGGAGCAGTACTTC.

In its sample, this clonotype was seen many times. The chain links TRBV7-2 to TRBJ2-5; D is uncertain. Between the trimmed V and J ends, which lost 7 bases and 5 bases, there was a span of 11 bases. The germline V gene encodes CDR1 SGHTA and CDR2 FQGNSA. The CDR3 loop spans 12 amino acids. CDR3 DNA sequence: TGTGCCAGCATTATGGACGCGGAGACCCAGTACTTC. Translation: CASIMDAETQYF.

There are many counts of this clonotype. The V gene is TRBV27, the J gene TRBJ1-5; tentative D call: TRBD1 (6 bases). Germline CDR1 is MNHEY and CDR2 is SMNVEV (reference sequence). This CDR3 is 14 amino acids long. With 2 bases removed from V and 3 bases from J, the gap between germline ends came to 8 bases. The CDR3, as DNA: TGTGCCAGCAGTTTACAGGGGATCAATCAGCCCCAGCATTTT. Translated: CASSLQGINQPQHF.

With respect to this clonotype: A much more abundant neighbour one base away suggests this may be a read error. The genes are TRBV30 and TRBJ2-7, with unresolved D. The V end lost 0 bases, the J end lost 4 bases, and 7 bases lay between the germline ends. This CDR3 comprises 12 residues. Germline values: CDR1 GTSNPN, CDR2 SVGIG (reference sequence). For the CDR3, the DNA is TGTGCCTGGAGTGTAGATCGATACGAGCAGTACTTC. Its translation: CAWSVDRYEQYF. Using reference TRBV30 and TRBJ2-7 for the parts outside the CDR3, the full variable domain is SQTIHQWPATLVQPVGSPLSLECTVEGTSNPNLYWYRQAAGRGLQLLFYSVGIGQISSEVPQNLSASRPQDRQFILSSKKLLLSDSGFYLCAWSVDRYEQYFGPGTRLTVT.

This clonotype was detected ten times or more. One junction end disagrees with the germline gene, perhaps due to a read error. V is TRBV6-2 or TRBV6-3 and J is TRBJ1-1; D possibly corresponds to TRBD1 (5 bases). Germline values: CDR1 MNHEY, CDR2 SVGEGT. This CDR3 region has 14 residues. CDR3 sequence reads: CASSSGLGNTEAFF. The CDR3 nucleotides are TGTGCCAGTAGTTCGGGACTCGGGAACACTGAAGCTTTCTTT.

This clonotype was counted at least ten times. V and J are TRBV6-5 and TRBJ2-5, with 12 bases identical to TRBD1. With 6 bases clipped from V and 5 bases from J, the junction kept 4 bases outside the gene matches. CDR1 is MNHEY and CDR2 is SVGAGI in the germline V gene. The CDR3 runs 14 residues. CDR3 coding DNA: TGTGCCAGCAGGGGACAGGGGGCAGGGGAGACCCAGTACTTC. Translating gives CASRGQGAGETQYF.

This clonotype was observed at least ten times. The chain has TRBV20-1 and TRBJ1-2; possible D gene TRBD1, 5 bases. The V gene lost 1 base and the J gene lost 1 base, with 19 bases spanning the gap. Germline CDR1 and CDR2: DFQATT and SNEGSKA (reference sequence). The CDR3 runs to 17 residues. The CDR3 sequence: CSARAPGDKGINYGYTF. DNA of the CDR3: TGCAGTGCTAGAGCCCCGGGAGATAAGGGGATTAACTATGGCTACACCTTC.

This clonotype was counted ten times or more. The chain joins TRBV28 to TRBJ1-6, with 10 bases aligning to TRBD1. Germline V gene lookup returns CDR1 MDHEN and CDR2 SYDVKM. Trimming cost V 6 bases and J 5 bases; bases outside gene matches: 7. There are 16 residues in the CDR3. The CDR3 region is CASSKTGQGNNSPLHF. Written as DNA, the CDR3 is TGTGCCAGCAGCAAGACGGGACAGGGGAATAATTCACCCCTCCACTTT.

This clonotype was seen a few times. V gene TRBV6-5 combines with J gene TRBJ2-5; 8 nucleotides line up with TRBD2. Germline assignment: CDR1 MNHEY and CDR2 SVGAGI. V was pared by 3 bases and J by 4 bases, with 7 bases of the junction left unmatched. The CDR3 sequence is 15 residues long. The CDR3 DNA is TGTGCCAGCAGTTATACTAGCGGAGGGGGAGAGACCCAGTACTTC. This gives the protein CASSYTSGGGETQYF.

As to this clonotype: Possible read error: a much larger clone is one base away. This rearrangement joins TRBV11-2 to TRBJ2-2; no definite D call. V gave up 0 bases and J gave up 4 bases, with 15 bases separating them. The CDR3 loop spans 17 amino acids. Germline-derived CDR1 and CDR2 are SGHAT and FQNNGV. The CDR3 region has the DNA TGTGCCAGCAGCTTAGATTCGCTTTATTGGGGCACCGGGGAGCTGTTTTTT. This gives the protein CASSLDSLYWGTGELFF. Variable domain in full (rest from reference TRBV11-2 and TRBJ2-2): EAGVAQSPRYKIIEKRQSVAFWCNPISGHATLYWYQQILGQGPKLLIQFQNNGVVDDSQLPKDRFSAERLKGVDSTLKIQPAKLEDSAVYLCASSLDSLYWGTGELFFGEGSRLTVL.

There are many counts of this clonotype. The chain has TRBV28 and TRBJ2-4, with a possible D match to TRBD2 (5 bases). Trimming took off 6 bases at V and 6 bases at J, with 12 bases between the two ends. The CDR3 extends over 13 amino acids. Germline lookup yields CDR1 MDHEN and CDR2 SYDVKM. The CDR3 coding sequence is TGTGCCAGCAGGCCGATTGAGGGAAACATTCAGTACTTC. Its protein product is CASRPIEGNIQYF.

V is TRBV20-1 and J is TRBJ2-7, with 12 bases lining up with TRBD1. The germline gives CDR1 DFQATT, CDR2 SNEGSKA (reference sequence). Trimming at V came to 4 bases and at J to 7 bases, leaving 5 bases not matched to a gene. This CDR3 contains 13 residues. The CDR3 DNA sequence: TGCAGTGCTAAGGGACAGGGGGCCGGGGAGCAGTACTTC. Translating gives CSAKGQGAGEQYF.

This clonotype was found many times. The rearrangement links TRBV5-1 to TRBJ2-2; D is possibly TRBD1 (6 bases). CDR1 is SGHRS, CDR2 YFSETQ, per germline. Trimming shortened V by 4 bases and J by 8 bases, and 18 bases separated the two germline ends. The CDR3 totals 15 residues. The CDR3 sequence: CASSLNTRGSGELFF. The CDR3 bases are TGCGCCAGCAGCCTCAACACCAGGGGCTCGGGGGAGCTGTTTTTT.

This clonotype was detected ten times or more. This sequence joins TRBV5-1 and TRBJ2-3; weak D call: TRBD2 (6 bases). V was cut by 5 bases and J by 1 base, with 14 bases left in between. The CDR3 sequence is 15 residues long. CDR1 SGHRS and CDR2 YFSETQ come from the germline V gene. The CDR3 coding sequence is TGCGCCAGCAGGGCGGGGTTGGCAGGCACAGATACGCAGTATTTT. Encoded protein: CASRAGLAGTDTQYF.

This clonotype was recorded at least ten times. The CDR3 protein is CASSGALAGTGELFF. CDR3 DNA: TGTGCCAGCTCCGGGGCACTAGCGGGGACCGGGGAGCTGTTTTTT. J is TRBJ2-2 and V is TRBV27; 10 bases are shared with TRBD2. CDR3 length: 15 amino acids. Germline V gene data show CDR1 as MNHEY and CDR2 as SMNVEV (reference sequence). V lost 8 bases and J lost 5; bases outside the gene matches: 8.

This clonotype has ten or more counts. This chain connects TRBV4-2 to TRBJ2-5; 11 nucleotides agree with TRBD2. The CDR3 has 17 amino acids. J lost 5 bases, V lost 1 base, and 9 bases had no gene match. Per the germline V gene, CDR1 is LGHNA and CDR2 is YNFKEQ. The CDR3 region is CASSQVGLAASRETQYF. The CDR3 DNA is TGTGCCAGCAGCCAAGTGGGACTAGCGGCATCTAGGGAGACCCAGTACTTC.

This clonotype was recorded a few times. Sequence at one end of the junction differs from germline and may be a read error. This chain uses TRBV19 with TRBJ2-2; no clear D. CDR1 LNHDA and CDR2 SQIVND come from the germline V gene (reference sequence). This CDR3 is built from 15 residues. As DNA, the CDR3 is TGTGTCAGTAGTATAGGTGAGGCGGACACCGGGGAGCTGTTTTTT. Protein: CVSSIGEADTGELFF.

This clonotype came up many times. The chain employs TRBV15 and TRBJ1-2; D unresolved. Germline V gene data show CDR1 as LNHNV and CDR2 as YYDKDF (reference sequence). The CDR3 runs to 13 residues. V lost 0 bases and J lost 1, with 3 bases in between. The CDR3 is CATSRDLNYGYTF. The CDR3 nucleotides are TGTGCCACCAGCAGAGACCTTAACTATGGCTACACCTTC.

This clonotype was seen repeatedly, ten times or more. The J gene is TRBJ2-7, the V gene TRBV6-1, with 10 nucleotides matching TRBD2. The junction had 7 bases not matched to a gene; V was cut back by 6 bases and J by 2 bases. The germline V gene has CDR1 MNHNS and CDR2 SASEGT. This CDR3 comprises 15 residues. CDR3 in DNA: TGTGCCAGCAGCAAACTAGCGGGAAGTCCCTACGAGCAGTACTTC. It yields the protein CASSKLAGSPYEQYF.

This clonotype was seen repeatedly, ten times or more. V usage is TRBV6-6 and J usage is TRBJ2-7; D remains ambiguous. With 6 bases removed from V and 3 bases from J, the gap between germline ends came to 12 bases. Germline CDR1 is MNHNY and CDR2 is SVGAGI (reference sequence). The CDR3 is 13 amino acids. The CDR3 nucleotides are TGTGCCAGCAGCCTCGCGACGAACTACGAGCAGTACTTC. Translated: CASSLATNYEQYF.

In the case of this clonotype: A clone one base away is much larger, so this may be a read error. The rearrangement joins TRBV30 to TRBJ2-7; D possibly corresponds to TRBD1 (6 bases). Germline-derived CDR1 and CDR2 are GTSNPN and SVGIG (reference sequence). V was clipped by 5 bases and J by 2 bases, with 10 bases between them. This CDR3 is 12 amino acids long. CDR3 sequence: CAWGQWAYEQYF. In DNA form, the CDR3 reads TGTGCCTGGGGACAGTGGGCCTACGAGCAGTACTTC.

The chain employs TRBV11-3 and TRBJ2-5; tentatively, D is TRBD1 or TRBD2 (7 bases each). Trimming took 1 base from V and 3 from J, leaving 12 bases between them. The CDR3 is made up of 15 amino acids. CDR1 and CDR2 from the germline V gene are SGHNT and YENEEA. The CDR3 loop is CASSLGGGTEETQYF. In nucleotides, the CDR3 is TGTGCCAGCAGCTTAGGGGGGGGGACAGAAGAGACCCAGTACTTC. Drawing the rest from reference TRBV11-3 and TRBJ2-5, the complete variable domain is EAGVVQSPRYKIIEKKQPVAFWCNPISGHNTLYWYLQNLGQGPELLIRYENEEAVDDSQLPKDRFSAERLKGVDSTLKIQPAELGDSAVYLCASSLGGGTEETQYFGPGTRLLVL.

The sample holds many counts of this clonotype. The CDR3 sequence: CASRTQSQPQHF. The CDR3 DNA follows: TGTGCCAGCAGAACACAGAGCCAGCCCCAGCATTTT. The V and J genes are TRBV28 and TRBJ1-5, with D uncertain. Germline loops: CDR1 MDHEN, CDR2 SYDVKM. The CDR3 is 12 amino acids. The ends were cut back, 6 bases at V and 7 bases at J, with 10 bases in the middle.

This clonotype was counted only a few times. J is TRBJ2-5 and V is TRBV5-1; D gene ambiguous. The CDR3 loop spans 15 amino acids. CDR1 is SGHRS, CDR2 YFSETQ, per germline. V was trimmed by 4 bases and J by 7 bases, leaving 20 bases between them. The CDR3 DNA is TGCGCCAGCAGCGACCCCGTCTCCCACCGTGGGACCCAGTACTTC. It translates to CASSDPVSHRGTQYF.